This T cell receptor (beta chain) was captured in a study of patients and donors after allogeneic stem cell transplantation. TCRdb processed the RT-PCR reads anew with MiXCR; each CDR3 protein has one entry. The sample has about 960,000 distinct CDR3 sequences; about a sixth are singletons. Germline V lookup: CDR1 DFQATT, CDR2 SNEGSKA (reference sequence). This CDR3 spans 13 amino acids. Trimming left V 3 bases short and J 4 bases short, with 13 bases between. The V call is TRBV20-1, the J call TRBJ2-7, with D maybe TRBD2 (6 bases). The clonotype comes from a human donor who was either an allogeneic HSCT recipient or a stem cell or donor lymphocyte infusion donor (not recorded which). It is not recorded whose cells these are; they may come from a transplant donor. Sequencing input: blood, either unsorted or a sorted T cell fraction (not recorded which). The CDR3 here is CSASPSDKYEQYF. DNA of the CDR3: TGCAGTGCTAGTCCTAGCGACAAGTACGAGCAGTACTTC.